These 30 T cell receptor beta chains were all obtained from the same sample, sequenced in a study of shared clonotypes between healthy human individuals. Clones were sequenced by immunoSEQ multiplex PCR, and TCRdb holds only the in-frame ones, with some missing. The data show some 510,000 clones, 79% seen once. Sequencing used PBMCs. These receptors all stem from a middle-aged woman in good health. Some clones in this sample may be carry-over from other donors' samples.

To note about this clone: Other DNA sequences from this sample encode an identical CDR3 as well. The chain recombines TRBV6-1 with TRBJ2-5; D possibly corresponds to TRBD2 (5 bases). The V gene lost 6 bases and the J gene lost 2 bases, with 10 bases spanning the gap. Germline V gives CDR1 MNHNS, CDR2 SASEGT. The CDR3 has 13 residues. CDR3 residues: CASRWTGQETQYF. CDR3 coding DNA: TGTGCCAGCAGGTGGACGGGGCAAGAGACCCAGTACTTC.

In its sample, this clone was seen once. V is TRBV5-8 and J is TRBJ2-1; D possibly corresponds to TRBD1 (5 bases). Deletions cut 0 bases from V and 1 base from J, with 14 bases between. CDR3 length: 17 residues. Germline CDR1 SGHTS, CDR2 YDEGEE. CDR3 nucleotide sequence: TGTGCCAGCAGCTTGGATTGGGGCGTCGGATCCTACAATGAGCAGTTCTTC. It specifies CASSLDWGVGSYNEQFF.

The chain joins TRBV29-1 to TRBJ2-7, with a possible D match to TRBD2 (5 bases). The CDR3 runs 12 residues. V was clipped by 4 bases and J by 7 bases, with 14 bases between them. Germline CDR1 and CDR2: SQVTM and ANQGSEA. The CDR3 DNA reads as TGCAGCGTTGTTCACGGGCCGGGGGAGCAGTACTTC. Translated: CSVVHGPGEQYF.

The rearrangement joins TRBV7-9 to TRBJ1-6; D is perhaps TRBD1 (6 bases). Per the germline V gene, CDR1 is SEHNR and CDR2 is FQNEAQ (reference sequence). There are 14 residues in the CDR3. V lost 7 bases to trimming and J lost 9 bases, with 16 bases between them. The CDR3 DNA reads TGTGCCAGCAAGGGGGTCACAGGGTTTTCACCCCTCCACTTT. It is translated as CASKGVTGFSPLHF.

A remark on this clone: The same CDR3 also results from other DNA sequences found in this sample. This chain joins TRBV28 and TRBJ1-1; D might be TRBD1 (6 bases). The CDR3 length is 13 residues. Germline V gene lookup returns CDR1 MDHEN and CDR2 SYDVKM. V lost 4 bases and J 2 bases, leaving 8 bases between the germline ends. CDR3 coding DNA: TGTGCCAGCAGTTCAGGGGTAAACACTGAAGCTTTCTTT. Protein: CASSSGVNTEAFF.

The V and J genes are TRBV5-1 and TRBJ1-1, with D possibly matching TRBD1 (5 bases). The germline CDR1 and CDR2 sequences are SGHRS and YFSETQ. The CDR3 consists of 15 residues. V was cut by 3 bases and J by 1 base, with 13 bases left in between. In DNA, the CDR3 is TGCGCCAGCAGCTCCTATGAGAGGGGGAACACTGAAGCTTTCTTT. This encodes CASSSYERGNTEAFF. The full variable domain, completed using reference TRBV5-1 and TRBJ1-1, is KAGVTQTPRYLIKTRGQQVTLSCSPISGHRSVSWYQQTPGQGLQFLFEYFSETQRNKGNFPGRFSGRQFSNSRSEMNVSTLELGDSALYLCASSSYERGNTEAFFGQGTRLTVV.

V gene TRBV5-4 combines with J gene TRBJ1-1, with 7 positions matching TRBD1. The V gene end was trimmed by 4 bases and the J gene end by 3 bases; junction bases not matched to a gene: 6. The CDR3 totals 14 residues. Germline CDR1 is SGHNT and CDR2 is YYREEE (reference sequence). CDR3 bases: TGTGCCAGCAGCCCGAGGGGGCCCGACACTGAAGCTTTCTTT. Translating it yields CASSPRGPDTEAFF.

V and J are TRBV4-1 and TRBJ2-3; TRBD2 aligns across 12 bases. The CDR3 extends over 16 amino acids. J gave up 4 bases and V 1 base, and 3 bases lay outside the gene matches. The germline V gene encodes CDR1 MGHRA and CDR2 YSYEKL. CDR3 sequence reads: CASSQVTSGRADTQYF. The CDR3 nucleotides are TGCGCCAGCAGCCAAGTGACTAGCGGGAGAGCAGATACGCAGTATTTT.

The chain employs TRBV28 and TRBJ2-1, with unresolved D. The germline CDR1 and CDR2 sequences are MDHEN and SYDVKM. Between the trimmed V and J ends, which lost 2 bases and 8 bases, there was a span of 10 bases. The CDR3 covers 13 residues. This chain's CDR3 is CASSLGQEYEQFF. Written as DNA, the CDR3 is TGTGCCAGCAGTTTAGGGCAGGAGTATGAGCAGTTCTTC. Complete variable domain (other parts from reference TRBV28 and TRBJ2-1): DVKVTQSSRYLVKRTGEKVFLECVQDMDHENMFWYRQDPGLGLRLIYFSYDVKMKEKGDIPEGYSVSREKKERFSLILESASTNQTSMYLCASSLGQEYEQFFGPGTRLTVL.

The chain links TRBV28 to TRBJ2-1; D is possibly TRBD2 (6 bases). The germline V gene encodes CDR1 MDHEN and CDR2 SYDVKM. Deletions cut 5 bases from V and 9 bases from J, with 8 bases between. This CDR3 is 11 amino acids long. The CDR3: CASSISGEQFF. CDR3 coding DNA: TGTGCCAGCAGTATTAGCGGTGAGCAGTTCTTC.

This chain links TRBV27 with TRBJ2-7; no definite D call. V lost 0 bases and J lost 0, with 6 bases in between. The CDR3 length is 14 residues. Germline V CDR1 and CDR2: MNHEY, SMNVEV (reference sequence). CDR3 coding DNA: TGTGCCAGCAGTTTATCCCAGGACTCCTACGAGCAGTACTTC. As protein: CASSLSQDSYEQYF.

CDR3 in amino acids: CASSSVARGFSGANVLTF. In nucleotides, the CDR3 is TGTGCCAGCAGCTCGGTCGCCAGGGGGTTCTCTGGGGCCAACGTCCTGACTTTC. The chain recombines TRBV5-6 with TRBJ2-6, with 7 bases lining up with TRBD1. Germline V gives CDR1 SGHDT, CDR2 YYEEEE. The CDR3 length is 18 residues. Trimming cost V 3 bases and J 0 bases; bases outside gene matches: 9.

The J gene is TRBJ1-1, the V gene TRBV7-2; D is perhaps TRBD1 (6 bases). The V end was cut by 6 bases, the J end by 3 bases, with 11 bases between. Looked up from germline, CDR1 is SGHTA and CDR2 is FQGNSA. There are 13 residues in the CDR3. As DNA, the CDR3 is TGTGCCAGCAGACTACAGGGATACACTGAAGCTTTCTTT. Translating gives CASRLQGYTEAFF.

The chain links TRBV9 to TRBJ1-4, with D tentatively TRBD1 (5 bases). This CDR3 has 14 amino acids. Trimming took 0 bases from V and 8 from J, leaving 11 bases between them. Germline V gene lookup returns CDR1 SGDLS and CDR2 YYNGEE. The DNA for the CDR3 is TGTGCCAGCAGCGTAGGGGCAGGGAGAGAAAAACTGTTTTTT. As protein: CASSVGAGREKLFF.

In this sample, this clone turned up once. The chain recombines TRBV28 with TRBJ2-2; the D is unclear. The CDR3 has 13 amino acids. Trimming removed 2 bases at V and 2 bases at J, with 3 bases between. The germline V gene has CDR1 MDHEN and CDR2 SYDVKM. The CDR3 DNA is TGTGCCAGCAGTTTAACTAACACCGGGGAGCTGTTTTTT. Its translation: CASSLTNTGELFF.

The CDR3 protein is CASSQLNPGLAFGELFF. The CDR3 DNA sequence: TGTGCCAGCAGCCAACTTAACCCGGGACTAGCGTTCGGGGAGCTGTTTTTT. The V gene is TRBV4-2, the J gene TRBJ2-2; 10 bases align to TRBD2. CDR1 and CDR2 from the germline V gene are LGHNA and YNFKEQ. The CDR3 contains 17 residues. Unmatched junction bases numbered 10, after V lost 2 bases and J lost 7 bases.

This clone was found a few times. The rearrangement uses TRBV30 and TRBJ1-1; D may be TRBD1 (6 bases). The CDR3 sequence is 15 residues long. The V gene's germline CDR1 is GTSNPN and CDR2 SVGIG (reference sequence). With 3 bases removed from V and 1 base from J, the gap between germline ends came to 15 bases. This CDR3 reads CAWREQQGWNTEAFF. The CDR3 DNA follows: TGTGCCTGGAGGGAGCAACAGGGCTGGAACACTGAAGCTTTCTTT.

The chain joins TRBV30 to TRBJ1-2, with D tentatively TRBD1 (5 bases). The CDR3 spans 14 residues. The germline V and J ends were trimmed by 4 bases and 0 bases, with 12 bases remaining between them. Germline CDR1 GTSNPN, CDR2 SVGIG (reference sequence). This CDR3 is CAWKRQMPNYGYTF. DNA of the CDR3: TGTGCCTGGAAAAGACAGATGCCTAACTATGGCTACACCTTC. Drawing the rest from reference TRBV30 and TRBJ1-2, the complete variable domain is SQTIHQWPATLVQPVGSPLSLECTVEGTSNPNLYWYRQAAGRGLQLLFYSVGIGQISSEVPQNLSASRPQDRQFILSSKKLLLSDSGFYLCAWKRQMPNYGYTFGSGTRLTVV.

The V and J genes are TRBV7-2 and TRBJ2-7, with a weak D call TRBD1 (7 bases). This CDR3 is 16 amino acids long. The ends were cut back, 0 bases at V and 7 bases at J, with 19 bases in the middle. Germline V gene lookup returns CDR1 SGHTA and CDR2 FQGNSA. The CDR3 protein is CASSLARQGGMGEQYF. CDR3 in DNA: TGTGCCAGCAGCTTAGCTCGGCAGGGGGGAATGGGAGAGCAGTACTTC.

The rearrangement joins TRBV30 to TRBJ1-5, with a tentative D call TRBD1 (5 bases). The CDR3 runs to 15 residues. Germline V gives CDR1 GTSNPN, CDR2 SVGIG (reference sequence). V was cut by 0 bases and J by 4 bases, with 13 bases left in between. CDR3 sequence (DNA): TGTGCCTGGAGTGTAAGGGGCGGGTTTAATCAGCCCCAGCATTTT. It specifies CAWSVRGGFNQPQHF. Supplemented by reference TRBV30 and TRBJ1-5, the full variable domain reads SQTIHQWPATLVQPVGSPLSLECTVEGTSNPNLYWYRQAAGRGLQLLFYSVGIGQISSEVPQNLSASRPQDRQFILSSKKLLLSDSGFYLCAWSVRGGFNQPQHFGDGTRLSIL.

This chain connects TRBV7-8 to TRBJ1-1, with a weak D call TRBD1 (5 bases). This CDR3 comprises 14 residues. In germline, CDR1 is SGHVS, CDR2 FQNEAQ. Between the trimmed V and J ends, which lost 1 base and 6 bases, there was a span of 12 bases. CDR3 coding DNA: TGTGCCAGCAGCTTAGGCGCAGGGAGGGCTGAAGCTTTCTTT. Amino acids: CASSLGAGRAEAFF.

This rearrangement joins TRBV7-2 to TRBJ1-1; the match to TRBD1 covers 10 bases. CDR3 length: 16 residues. J lost 4 bases, V lost 6 bases, and 11 bases had no gene match. Germline loops: CDR1 SGHTA, CDR2 FQGNSA. The CDR3 region is CASRRETGGWSTEAFF. CDR3 DNA sequence: TGTGCCAGCAGACGCGAGACAGGGGGCTGGAGCACTGAAGCTTTCTTT.

This rearrangement joins TRBV29-1 to TRBJ1-1; no definite D call. Germline assignment: CDR1 SQVTM and CDR2 ANQGSEA. The CDR3 runs 11 residues. CDR3 residues: CRVLVGTEAFF. In DNA form, the CDR3 reads TGCAGGGTTCTTGTGGGCACTGAAGCTTTCTTT.

The chain uses TRBV7-3 and TRBJ1-1, with D possibly matching TRBD1 (6 bases). CDR3 size: 14 residues. The V end lost 2 bases, the J end lost 5 bases, and 12 bases lay between the germline ends. The V gene's germline CDR1 is SGHTA and CDR2 FQGTGA. The CDR3: CASSLQGRGTEAFF. CDR3 nucleotides: TGTGCCAGCAGCTTACAGGGAAGGGGGACTGAAGCTTTCTTT.

In its sample, this clone was seen a few times. This sequence joins TRBV7-7 and TRBJ2-5; D remains unclear. Germline assignment: CDR1 SSHAT and CDR2 FNYEAQ (reference sequence). V lost 5 bases and J 3 bases, leaving 13 bases between the germline ends. The CDR3 covers 14 residues. The CDR3 bases are TGTGCCAGCAGCACCGATCCCGGAAAAGAGACCCAGTACTTC. Its protein is CASSTDPGKETQYF.

The chain employs TRBV9 and TRBJ2-3, with D uncertain. Germline lookup yields CDR1 SGDLS and CDR2 YYNGEE. There are 14 residues in the CDR3. V lost 4 bases, J lost 6 bases, and 15 bases lay in between. The DNA of the CDR3 is TGTGCCAGCAGCTATCTCCGTAGTACGGATACGCAGTATTTT. Translating gives CASSYLRSTDTQYF.

This clone was recorded a few times. The rearrangement links TRBV28 to TRBJ2-7; 8 positions agree with TRBD2. V trimming: 5 bases; J trimming: 6 bases; junction bases outside the gene matches: 27. Germline-derived CDR1 and CDR2 are MDHEN and SYDVKM. CDR3 size: 20 residues. CDR3 residues: CASSPKPFSGSWAPFSEQYF. CDR3 DNA sequence: TGTGCCAGCAGTCCAAAACCCTTCAGCGGGAGTTGGGCCCCGTTTTCCGAGCAGTACTTC. The complete variable domain, with remaining parts taken from reference TRBV28 and TRBJ2-7, reads DVKVTQSSRYLVKRTGEKVFLECVQDMDHENMFWYRQDPGLGLRLIYFSYDVKMKEKGDIPEGYSVSREKKERFSLILESASTNQTSMYLCASSPKPFSGSWAPFSEQYFGPGTRLTVT.

The CDR3 spells CASRGEVNYGYTF. DNA for the CDR3: TGTGCCAGCAGAGGGGAAGTTAACTATGGCTACACCTTC. The chain carries TRBV6-6 and TRBJ1-2; D possibly corresponds to TRBD1 (5 bases). This CDR3 has 13 amino acids. Germline V gene lookup returns CDR1 MNHNY and CDR2 SVGAGI (reference sequence). Trimming took off 6 bases at V and 1 base at J, with 9 bases between the two ends.

V and J are TRBV19 and TRBJ2-2; D gene unclear. Germline V gene lookup returns CDR1 LNHDA and CDR2 SQIVND (reference sequence). The CDR3 sequence is 13 residues long. The V end lost 3 bases, the J end lost 6 bases, and 8 bases lay between the germline ends. This chain's CDR3 is CASSMWPPGELFF. The DNA for the CDR3 is TGTGCCAGTAGTATGTGGCCGCCCGGGGAGCTGTTTTTT.

A single count supports this clone. The chain carries TRBV10-3 and TRBJ1-1, with D hard to call. Trimming removed 6 bases at V and 0 bases at J, with 14 bases between. Germline loops: CDR1 ENHRY, CDR2 SYGVKD. This CDR3 has 15 amino acids. CDR3 nucleotide sequence: TGTGCCATCAGCGAGACGGTCACCGTGAACACTGAAGCTTTCTTT. Translated: CAISETVTVNTEAFF.